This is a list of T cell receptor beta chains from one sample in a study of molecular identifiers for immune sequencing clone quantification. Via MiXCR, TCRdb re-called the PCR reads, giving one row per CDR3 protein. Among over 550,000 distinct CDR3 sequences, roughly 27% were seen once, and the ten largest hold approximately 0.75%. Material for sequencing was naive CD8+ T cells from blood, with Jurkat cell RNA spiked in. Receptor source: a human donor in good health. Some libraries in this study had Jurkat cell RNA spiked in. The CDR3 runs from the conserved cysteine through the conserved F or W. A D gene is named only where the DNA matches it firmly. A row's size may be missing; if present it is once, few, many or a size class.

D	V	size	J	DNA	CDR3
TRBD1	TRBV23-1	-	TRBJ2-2	TGCGCCAGCCTACTGGAACCCGGGACAGGGGCTAACACCGGGGAGCTGTTTTTT	CASLLEPGTGANTGELFF
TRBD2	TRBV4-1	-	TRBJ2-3	TGCGCCAACAGCCAAGGCCTGGGCGGGGGGGAAGATACGCAGTATTTT	CANSQGLGGGEDTQYF
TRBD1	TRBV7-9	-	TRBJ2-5	TGTGCCAGCAGGGACAGGGTCCAAGAGCCCCAGTACTTC	CASRDRVQEPQYF
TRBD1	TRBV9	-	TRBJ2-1	TGTGCCAGCAGCGTAGTGGGACAGGGCTCAAATGAGCAGTTCTTC	CASSVVGQGSNEQFF
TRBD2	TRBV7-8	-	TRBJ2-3	TGTGCCAGCATCCCCGGGACTAGCAGGGGTACGCAGTATTTT	CASIPGTSRGTQYF
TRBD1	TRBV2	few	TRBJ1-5	TGTGCCAGCAGTGCGAGTGACAGGGGAGTCGGCAATCAGCCCCAGCATTTT	CASSASDRGVGNQPQHF
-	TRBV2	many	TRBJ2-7	TGTGCCAGCAGCGGGCACAGGGATGGGACCTCCTACGAGCAGTACTTC	CASSGHRDGTSYEQYF
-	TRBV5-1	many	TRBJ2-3	TGCGCCACCACCGGGGCTCTCACAGATACGCAGTATTTT	CATTGALTDTQYF
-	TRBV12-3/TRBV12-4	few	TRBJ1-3	TGTGCCAGCAGTCCCGTCACCCCATCTGGAAACACCATATATTTT	CASSPVTPSGNTIYF
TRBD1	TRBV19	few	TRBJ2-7	TGTGCCAGTAGTTTCTCCTCCGGGACAGGGTACGAGCAGTACTTC	CASSFSSGTGYEQYF
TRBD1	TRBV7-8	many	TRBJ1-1	TGTGCCAGCAGCTTAGTTCCAGGGGGCGTCCAGAACACTGAAGCTTTCTTT	CASSLVPGGVQNTEAFF
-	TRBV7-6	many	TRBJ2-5	TGTGCCAGCAGCTTATTGAGGACACTCGGCCCAGAGACCCAGTACTTC	CASSLLRTLGPETQYF
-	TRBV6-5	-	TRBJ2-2	TGTGCCAGCAGCATACACAAGAACGCCGGGGAGCTGTTTTTT	CASSIHKNAGELFF
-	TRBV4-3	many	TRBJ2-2	TGCGCCAGCAGCCAAGCCTTAACCGACGGGGAGCTGTTTTTT	CASSQALTDGELFF
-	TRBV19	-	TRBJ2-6	TGTGCCAGTACCCTTAATCCCCCCGGGGCCAACGTCCTGACTTTC	CASTLNPPGANVLTF
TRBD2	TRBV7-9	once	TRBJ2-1	TGTGCCAGCAGCTCTATGGGCGGGAGGGGGTACAATGAGCAGTTCTTC	CASSSMGGRGYNEQFF
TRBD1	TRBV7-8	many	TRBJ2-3	TGTGCCAGCAGCTTAAGTGGCTATGGGACAGGGGCAGATACGCAGTATTTT	CASSLSGYGTGADTQYF
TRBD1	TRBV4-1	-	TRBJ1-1	TGCGCCAGCAGCCAAGATTATCAGGGGGATGCTTTCTTT	CASSQDYQGDAFF
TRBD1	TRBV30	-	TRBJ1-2	TGTGCCTGGAAAGCACAGGGGGCCAATGGCTACACCTTC	CAWKAQGANGYTF
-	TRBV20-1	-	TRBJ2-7	TGCAGTGCTAAGGGGGACGTGTACGAGCAGTACTTC	CSAKGDVYEQYF
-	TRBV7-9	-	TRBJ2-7	TGTGCCAGCAGCCCTGAACGAGGAAGCCACCCCGGGGCCTCTTACGAGCAGTACTTC	CASSPERGSHPGASYEQYF
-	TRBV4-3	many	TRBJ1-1	TGCGCCAGCAGCCAAGATCTTCAGGGCTTTGGCACTGAAGCTTTCTTT	CASSQDLQGFGTEAFF
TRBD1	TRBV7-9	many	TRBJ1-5	TGTGCCAGCAGCTTAGCTGGGGCGCAGGGGGGGAATCAGCCCCAGCATTTT	CASSLAGAQGGNQPQHF
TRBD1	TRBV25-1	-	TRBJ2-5	TGTGCCGGCAGTAAGGGACAGGGGGACCAAGAGACCCAGTACTTC	CAGSKGQGDQETQYF
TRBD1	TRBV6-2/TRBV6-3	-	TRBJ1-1	TGTGCCAGCAGCTCCCTCGGGACAGGGGAGCCCACTGAAGCTTTCTTT	CASSSLGTGEPTEAFF
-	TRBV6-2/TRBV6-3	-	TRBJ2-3	TGTGCCAGCAGTGAGGCGGGATTCCCCGGGGATACGCAGTATTTT	CASSEAGFPGDTQYF
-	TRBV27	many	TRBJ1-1	TGTGCCAGCAGTTTAAGAGGGCCGCGTGAAGCTTTCTTT	CASSLRGPREAFF
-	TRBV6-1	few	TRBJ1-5	TGTGCCAGCAGTGAAGTTTGGAGGGTTCGACAGCCCCAGCATTTT	CASSEVWRVRQPQHF
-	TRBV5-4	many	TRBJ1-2	TGTGCCAGCAGCAAGGACGGGACTCGTGCGCCGACCTATGGCTACACCTTC	CASSKDGTRAPTYGYTF
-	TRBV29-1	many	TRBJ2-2	TGCAGCGTTCCCTATAACACCGGGGAGCTGTTTTTT	CSVPYNTGELFF
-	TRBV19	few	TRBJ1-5	TGTGCCAGTAGTATTGGGGTTAGCAATCAGCCCCAGCATTTT	CASSIGVSNQPQHF
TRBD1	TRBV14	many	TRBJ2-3	TGTGCCAGCAGCCAAGATTGGGGACAGGGGGCCGCAGATACGCAGTATTTT	CASSQDWGQGAADTQYF
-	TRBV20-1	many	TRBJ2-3	TGCAGTGCTAGCCTTAAGTGGCGGGATACGCAGTATTTT	CSASLKWRDTQYF
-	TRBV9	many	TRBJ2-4	TGTGCCAGCAGCGTAGCAGGGTTAGCCAAAAACATTCAGTACTTC	CASSVAGLAKNIQYF
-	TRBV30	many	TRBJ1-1	TGTGCCTGGAGTGTAGGGCAGGCTGAAGCTTTCTTT	CAWSVGQAEAFF
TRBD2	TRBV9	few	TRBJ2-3	TGTGCCAGCAGCGTAGGACTAGCGGGGGGAGCCACAGATACGCAGTATTTT	CASSVGLAGGATDTQYF
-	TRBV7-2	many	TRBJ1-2	TGTGCCAGCAGCTTTATAATCCCGAACTATGGCTACACCTTC	CASSFIIPNYGYTF
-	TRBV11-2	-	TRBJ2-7	TGTGCCAGCAGCCCCCGACAACACGAGCAGTACTTC	CASSPRQHEQYF